A selection of T cell receptor beta chains follows, all from one sample in a study of early T cells in non-severe SARS-CoV-2 infection. Using its own MiXCR run on the 5' RACE reads, TCRdb lists one record per CDR3 protein. The top ten hold around 2.8% of the sample, which has roughly 47,000 distinct CDR3 sequences, around 6.5% seen once. Sequencing used whole blood, obtained at baseline. Source of these receptors: an adult who was a healthcare worker with PCR-confirmed SARS-CoV-2 infection or an uninfected control (not recorded which). Each CDR3 is given with its conserved first and last residue. The D gene is left open where the match is weak. Not every row has a clone size; where given, it reads once, few, many or a size class.

V	D	size	J	CDR3
TRBV14	.	many	TRBJ2-7	CASSLGRNEQYF
TRBV7-2	.	many	TRBJ2-3	CASSLDGGTDTQYF
TRBV29-1	TRBD2	many	TRBJ2-7	CSVEALAGGKEQYF
TRBV7-6	.	many	TRBJ2-7	CASSLAGHYEQYF
TRBV12-3/TRBV12-4	TRBD2	.	TRBJ2-5	CASSRTYAGGQETQYF
TRBV6-5	.	few	TRBJ2-7	CASSLALSYEQYF
TRBV6-2/TRBV6-3	.	many	TRBJ1-5	CASRYDLYQPQHF
TRBV7-9	.	few	TRBJ2-1	CASSPPGAPLGPGLYNEQFF
TRBV5-8	TRBD1	few	TRBJ1-2	CASSFRGEANYGYTF
TRBV7-6	TRBD2	many	TRBJ2-3	CASSPTSGGYTDTQYF
TRBV7-7	TRBD1	many	TRBJ2-2	CASSLTGTANTGELFF
TRBV7-2	.	few	TRBJ2-2	CASSPRSLGGIGELFF
TRBV11-1	.	many	TRBJ2-2	CASSPYPHRERGAGELFF
TRBV7-9	TRBD1	many	TRBJ2-7	CASSLGTGSVYEQYF
TRBV10-3	.	few	TRBJ2-3	CAIRRGLGTDTQYF
TRBV7-9	.	few	TRBJ1-4	CASSLKAGATNEKLFF